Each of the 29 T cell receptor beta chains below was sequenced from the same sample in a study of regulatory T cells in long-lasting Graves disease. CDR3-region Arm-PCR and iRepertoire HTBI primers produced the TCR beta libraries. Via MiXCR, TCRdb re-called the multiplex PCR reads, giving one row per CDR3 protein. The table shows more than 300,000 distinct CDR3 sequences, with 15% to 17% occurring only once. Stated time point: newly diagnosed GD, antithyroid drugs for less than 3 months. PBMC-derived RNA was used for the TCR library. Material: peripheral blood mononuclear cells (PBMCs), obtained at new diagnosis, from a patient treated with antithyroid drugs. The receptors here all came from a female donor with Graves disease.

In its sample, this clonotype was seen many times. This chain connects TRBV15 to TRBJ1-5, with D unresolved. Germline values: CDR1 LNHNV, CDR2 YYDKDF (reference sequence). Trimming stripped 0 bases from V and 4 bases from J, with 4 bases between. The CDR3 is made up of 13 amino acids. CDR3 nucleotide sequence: TGTGCCACCAGCAGAGATTTGAATCAGCCCCAGCATTTT. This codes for CATSRDLNQPQHF.

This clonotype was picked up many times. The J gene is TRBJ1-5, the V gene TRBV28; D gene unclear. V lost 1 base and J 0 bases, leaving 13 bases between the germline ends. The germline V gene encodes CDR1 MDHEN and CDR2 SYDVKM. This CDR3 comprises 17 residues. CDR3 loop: CASSLFSDLHSNQPQHF. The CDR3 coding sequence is TGTGCCAGCAGTTTATTCAGCGACCTCCATAGCAATCAGCCCCAGCATTTT.

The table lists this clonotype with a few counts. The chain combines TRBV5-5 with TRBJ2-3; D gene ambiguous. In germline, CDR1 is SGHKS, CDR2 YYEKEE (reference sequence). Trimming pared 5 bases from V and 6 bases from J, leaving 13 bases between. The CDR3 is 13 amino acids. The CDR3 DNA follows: TGTGCCAGCAGTCTGGACCTCCCGGATACGCAGTATTTT. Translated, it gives CASSLDLPDTQYF.

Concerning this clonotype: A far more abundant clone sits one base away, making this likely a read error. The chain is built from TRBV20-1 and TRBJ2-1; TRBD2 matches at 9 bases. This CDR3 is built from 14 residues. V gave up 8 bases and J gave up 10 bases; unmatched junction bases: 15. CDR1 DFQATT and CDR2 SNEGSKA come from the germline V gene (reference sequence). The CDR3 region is CSLTGPSGTYEQFF. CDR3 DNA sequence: TGCAGTCTCACGGGGCCTAGCGGGACCTACGAGCAGTTCTTC.

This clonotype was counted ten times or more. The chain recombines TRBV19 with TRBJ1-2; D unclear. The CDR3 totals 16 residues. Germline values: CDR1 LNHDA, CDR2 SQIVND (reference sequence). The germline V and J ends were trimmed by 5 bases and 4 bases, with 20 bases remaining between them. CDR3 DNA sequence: TGTGCCAGTAGTTCCTCGCTCACCGGACGGAGCTATGGCTACACCTTC. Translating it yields CASSSSLTGRSYGYTF.

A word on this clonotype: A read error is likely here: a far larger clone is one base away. Written as DNA, the CDR3 is TGTGCCAGCAGCCCCGAACCCGGGGGGTCTGGGGCCAACGCCCTGACTTTC. It codes for CASSPEPGGSGANALTF. This sequence joins TRBV7-8 and TRBJ2-7; 7 positions agree with TRBD2. TRBJ2-6 explains the end of the DNA better; the J call may be wrong. This CDR3 region has 17 residues. Germline V gene lookup returns CDR1 SGHVS and CDR2 FQNEAQ.

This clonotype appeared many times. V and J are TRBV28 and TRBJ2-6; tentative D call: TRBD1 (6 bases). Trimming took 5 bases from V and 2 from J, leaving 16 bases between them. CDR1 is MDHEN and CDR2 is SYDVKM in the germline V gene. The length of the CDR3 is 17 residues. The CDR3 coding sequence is TGTGCCAGCAGTATACCGGGACAACTTACTGGGGCCAACGTCCTGACTTTC. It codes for CASSIPGQLTGANVLTF.

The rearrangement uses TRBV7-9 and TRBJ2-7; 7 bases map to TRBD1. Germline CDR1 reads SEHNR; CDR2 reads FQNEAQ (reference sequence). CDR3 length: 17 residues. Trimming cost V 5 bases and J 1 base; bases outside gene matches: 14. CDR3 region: CASSPIEAWGQSYEQYF. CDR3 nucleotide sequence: TGTGCCAGCAGCCCCATAGAGGCCTGGGGACAGTCCTACGAGCAGTACTTC.

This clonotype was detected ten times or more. The CDR3 bases are TGTGCCAGCTCACCTACGCCGGGAGAGGCTGAAGCTTTCTTT. The encoded protein is CASSPTPGEAEAFF. This chain joins TRBV18 and TRBJ1-1; D is undetermined. Germline assignment: CDR1 KGHSH and CDR2 LQKENI. CDR3 size: 14 residues. V dropped 3 bases and J dropped 6 bases, with 14 bases sitting between them.

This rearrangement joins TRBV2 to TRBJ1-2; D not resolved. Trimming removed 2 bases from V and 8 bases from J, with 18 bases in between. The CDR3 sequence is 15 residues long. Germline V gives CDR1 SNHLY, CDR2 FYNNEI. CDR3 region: CASSEFEVLGSGYTF. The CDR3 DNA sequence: TGTGCCAGCAGTGAATTCGAGGTGCTGGGTTCGGGCTACACCTTC.

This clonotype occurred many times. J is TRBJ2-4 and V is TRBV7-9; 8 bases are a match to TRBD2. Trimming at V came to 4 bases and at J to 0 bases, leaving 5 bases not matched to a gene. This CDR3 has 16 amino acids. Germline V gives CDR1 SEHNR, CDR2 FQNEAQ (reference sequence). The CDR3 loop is CASSSIAGLAKNIQYF. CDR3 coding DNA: TGTGCCAGCAGCTCGATAGCGGGACTAGCCAAAAACATTCAGTACTTC.

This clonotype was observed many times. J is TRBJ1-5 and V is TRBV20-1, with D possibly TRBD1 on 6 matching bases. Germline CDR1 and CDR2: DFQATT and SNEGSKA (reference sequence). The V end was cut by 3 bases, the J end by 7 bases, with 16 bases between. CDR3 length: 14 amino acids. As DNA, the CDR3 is TGCAGTGCTAGGGTCTCCAGGGGAGGCCAGCCCCAGCATTTT. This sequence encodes CSARVSRGGQPQHF.

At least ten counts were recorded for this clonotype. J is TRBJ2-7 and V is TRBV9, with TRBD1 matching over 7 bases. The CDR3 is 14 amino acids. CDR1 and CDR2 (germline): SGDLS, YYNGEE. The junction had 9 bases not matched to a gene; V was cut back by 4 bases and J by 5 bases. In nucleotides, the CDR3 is TGTGCCAGCAGCCCCCGGGACAGCAGGCACGAGCAGTACTTC. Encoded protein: CASSPRDSRHEQYF.

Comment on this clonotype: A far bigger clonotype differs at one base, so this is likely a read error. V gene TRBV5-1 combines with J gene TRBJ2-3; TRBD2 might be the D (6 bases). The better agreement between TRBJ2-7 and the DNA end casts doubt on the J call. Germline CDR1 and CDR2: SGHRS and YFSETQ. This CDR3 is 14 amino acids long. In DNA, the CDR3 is TGCGCCAGCAGGGATAGCGGCACCTACAATGAGCAGTACTTC. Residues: CASRDSGTYNEQYF.

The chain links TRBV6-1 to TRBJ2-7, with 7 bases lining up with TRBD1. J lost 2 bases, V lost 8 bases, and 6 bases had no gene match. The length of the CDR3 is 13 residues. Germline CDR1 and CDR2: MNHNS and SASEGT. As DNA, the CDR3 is TGTGCCAGCTCGGACAGGCAACCCTACGAGCAGTACTTC. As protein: CASSDRQPYEQYF.

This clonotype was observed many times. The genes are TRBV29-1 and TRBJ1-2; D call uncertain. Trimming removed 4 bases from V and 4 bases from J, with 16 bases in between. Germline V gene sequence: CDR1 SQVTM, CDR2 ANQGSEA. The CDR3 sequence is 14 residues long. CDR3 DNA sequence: TGCAGCGTTGGTACCGGGTCGGGTAGCTATGGCTACACCTTC. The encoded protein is CSVGTGSGSYGYTF.

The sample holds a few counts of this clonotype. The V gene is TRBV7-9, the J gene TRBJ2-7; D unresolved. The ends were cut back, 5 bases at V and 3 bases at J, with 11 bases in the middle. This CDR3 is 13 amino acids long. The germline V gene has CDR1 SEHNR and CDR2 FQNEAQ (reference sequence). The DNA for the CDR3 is TGTGCCAGCAGCCCGCCGGATTACTACGAGCAGTACTTC. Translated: CASSPPDYYEQYF.

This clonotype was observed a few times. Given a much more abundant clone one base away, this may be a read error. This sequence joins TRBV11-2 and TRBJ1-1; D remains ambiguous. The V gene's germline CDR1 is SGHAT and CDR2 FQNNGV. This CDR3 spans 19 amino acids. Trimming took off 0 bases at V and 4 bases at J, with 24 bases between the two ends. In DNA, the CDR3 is TGTGCCAGCAGCTTAGAAGTGGCCGATGGCTGGGTTATGAGCACTGAAGCTTTCTTT. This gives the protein CASSLEVADGWVMSTEAFF.

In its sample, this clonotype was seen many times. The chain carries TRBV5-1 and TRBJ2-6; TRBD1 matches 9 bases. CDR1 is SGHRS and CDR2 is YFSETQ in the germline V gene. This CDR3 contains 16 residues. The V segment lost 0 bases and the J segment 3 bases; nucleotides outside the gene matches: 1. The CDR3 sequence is CASSLGQGVGANVLTF. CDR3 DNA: TGCGCCAGCAGCTTGGGACAGGGGGTTGGGGCCAACGTCCTGACTTTC.

This CDR3 reads CASNVGVREQFF. The DNA of the CDR3 is TGTGCCAGCAACGTGGGGGTGCGTGAGCAGTTCTTC. The chain has TRBV12-3 or TRBV12-4 and TRBJ2-1; D is possibly TRBD1 or TRBD2 (5 bases each). The CDR3 is 12 residues long. V was pared by 7 bases and J by 9 bases, with 13 bases between.

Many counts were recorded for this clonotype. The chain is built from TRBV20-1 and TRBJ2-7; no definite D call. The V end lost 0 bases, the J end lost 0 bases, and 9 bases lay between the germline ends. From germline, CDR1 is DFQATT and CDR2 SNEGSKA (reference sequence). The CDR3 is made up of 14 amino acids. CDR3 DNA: TGCAGTGCTAGAGATTACGAATCCTCCTACGAGCAGTACTTC. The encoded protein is CSARDYESSYEQYF.

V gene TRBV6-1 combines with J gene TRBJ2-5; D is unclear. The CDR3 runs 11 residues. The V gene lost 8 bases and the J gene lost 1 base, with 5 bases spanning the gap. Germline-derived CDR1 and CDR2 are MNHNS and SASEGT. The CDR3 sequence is CASAVQETQYF. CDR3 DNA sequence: TGTGCCAGCGCGGTCCAAGAGACCCAGTACTTC.

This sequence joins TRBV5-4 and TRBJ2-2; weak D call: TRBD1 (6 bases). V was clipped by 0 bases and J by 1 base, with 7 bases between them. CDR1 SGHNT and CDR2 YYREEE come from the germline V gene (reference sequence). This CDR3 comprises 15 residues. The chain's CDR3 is CASSLGRGNTGELFF. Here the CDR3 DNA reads TGTGCCAGCAGCTTGGGCAGGGGGAACACCGGGGAGCTGTTTTTT.

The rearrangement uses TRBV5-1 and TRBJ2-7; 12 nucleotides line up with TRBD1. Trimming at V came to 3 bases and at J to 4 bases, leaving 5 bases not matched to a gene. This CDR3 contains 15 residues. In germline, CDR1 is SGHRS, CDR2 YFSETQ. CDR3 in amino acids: CASSSRDRGRYEQYF. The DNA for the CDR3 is TGCGCCAGCAGCTCCCGGGACAGGGGGCGATACGAGCAGTACTTC.

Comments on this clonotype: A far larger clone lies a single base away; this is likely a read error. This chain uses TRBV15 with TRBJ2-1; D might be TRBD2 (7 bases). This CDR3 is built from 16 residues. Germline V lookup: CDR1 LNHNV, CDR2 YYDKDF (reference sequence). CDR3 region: CASSDGEGPGGDEQSF. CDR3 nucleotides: TGTGCCAGCAGTGATGGAGAGGGGCCGGGGGGCGATGAGCAGTCCTTC.

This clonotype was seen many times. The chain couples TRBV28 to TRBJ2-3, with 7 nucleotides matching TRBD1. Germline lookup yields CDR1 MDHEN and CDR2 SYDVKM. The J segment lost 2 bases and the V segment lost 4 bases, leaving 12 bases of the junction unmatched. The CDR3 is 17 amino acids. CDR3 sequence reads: CASSSSRQGRFTDTQYF. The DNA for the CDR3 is TGTGCCAGCAGTTCGAGCCGACAGGGTAGATTCACAGATACGCAGTATTTT. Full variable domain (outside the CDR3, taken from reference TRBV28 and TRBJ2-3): DVKVTQSSRYLVKRTGEKVFLECVQDMDHENMFWYRQDPGLGLRLIYFSYDVKMKEKGDIPEGYSVSREKKERFSLILESASTNQTSMYLCASSSSRQGRFTDTQYFGPGTRLTVL.

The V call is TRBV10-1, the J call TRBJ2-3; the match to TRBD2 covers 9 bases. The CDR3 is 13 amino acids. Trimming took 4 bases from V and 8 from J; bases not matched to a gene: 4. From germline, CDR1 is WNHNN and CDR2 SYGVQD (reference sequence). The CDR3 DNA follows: TGCGCCAGCAGTGGAGTAGCGGGAGCTACGCAGTATTTT. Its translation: CASSGVAGATQYF.

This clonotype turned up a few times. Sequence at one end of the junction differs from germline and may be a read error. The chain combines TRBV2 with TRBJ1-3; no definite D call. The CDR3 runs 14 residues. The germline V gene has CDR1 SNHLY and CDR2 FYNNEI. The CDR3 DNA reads TGTGCCAGCAGTGAAGCCATCTCTGGAAACACCGTATATTTT. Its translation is CASSEAISGNTVYF.

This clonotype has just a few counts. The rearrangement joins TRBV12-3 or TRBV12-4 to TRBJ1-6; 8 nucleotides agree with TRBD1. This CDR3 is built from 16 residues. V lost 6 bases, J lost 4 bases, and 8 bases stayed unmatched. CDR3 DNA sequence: TGTGCCAGCAGACATAACCAGGGGGCTTATAATTCACCCCTCCACTTT. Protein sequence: CASRHNQGAYNSPLHF.